This T cell receptor (beta chain) was recorded in a study of blood T cell repertoires in COVID-19. Study-level background: The United States, Italy and Spain supplied acute and convalescent COVID-19 samples. PBMCs, B-cell-depleted T cells, or T cells provided the cDNA or gDNA that made up the material.

This clone has just a few counts. Between the trimmed V and J ends, which lost 4 bases and 1 base, there was a span of 10 bases. Germline CDR1 and CDR2: MNHEY and SMNVEV (reference sequence). The CDR3 length is 14 residues. In the authors' workflow: Nucleated cell number was recorded as an estimate derived from reference gene primer amplification. Repertoires were generated with immunoSEQ multiplex PCR, while TCRdb's copy carries only in-frame clones and drops some. V and J calls and clone size are copied from that table; D and trimming were computed from the DNA. The sample lists over 400,000 clones, just over 85% occurring once.

Sequenced sample: peripheral blood. The V gene is TRBV27, the J gene TRBJ1-1; D perhaps matches TRBD1 (6 bases). This receptor was taken from a woman aged 25 to 39 with active or convalescent COVID-19. CDR3 in amino acids: CASSYRERNTEAFF. Written as DNA, the CDR3 is TGTGCCAGCAGTTACAGGGAGAGGAACACTGAAGCTTTCTTT.